The present T cell receptor beta chain was sequenced within a study of T cells after yellow fever vaccination. Study in general: Low-cell-number fractions underwent preparation using SMART-Seq v4 Ultra Low Input. Study findings and constraints: Some clonotypes, a small share, were shared between CD4 and CD8 compartments.

MiXCR was run by TCRdb on the 5' RACE reads, yielding one entry per CDR3 protein. The sample comprises 450,000 to 650,000 distinct CDR3 sequences, about 13% of which are singletons, and over 12% rests with the top ten. Of note for this clonotype: The antigen remains undetermined.

The J segment lost 2 bases and the V segment lost 3 bases, leaving 15 bases of the junction unmatched. This CDR3 has 18 amino acids. Per the germline V gene, CDR1 is DFQATT and CDR2 is SNEGSKA (reference sequence). The V and J genes are TRBV20-1 and TRBJ2-1; 8 nucleotides line up with TRBD2. The material was PBMCs, obtained on the day of the yellow fever booster vaccination. The receptor was isolated from a man between 25 and 39 years old who received the YFV17D yellow fever vaccine. The CDR3 region has the DNA TGCAGTGCTAGCGTGGCGGGAGGCCTACCAAATACCTACAATGAGCAGTTCTTC. It yields the protein CSASVAGGLPNTYNEQFF.